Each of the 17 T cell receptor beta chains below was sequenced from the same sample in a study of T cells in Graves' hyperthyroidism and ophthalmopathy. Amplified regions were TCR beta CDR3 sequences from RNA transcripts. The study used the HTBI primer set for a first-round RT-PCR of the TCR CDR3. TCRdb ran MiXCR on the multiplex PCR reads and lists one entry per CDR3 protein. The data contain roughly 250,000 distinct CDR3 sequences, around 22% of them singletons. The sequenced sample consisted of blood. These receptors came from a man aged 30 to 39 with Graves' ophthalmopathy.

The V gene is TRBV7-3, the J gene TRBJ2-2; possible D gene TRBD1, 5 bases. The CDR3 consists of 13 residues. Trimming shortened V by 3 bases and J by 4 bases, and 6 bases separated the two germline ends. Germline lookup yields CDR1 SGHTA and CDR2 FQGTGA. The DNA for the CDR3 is TGTGCCAGCAGCTTGACAGTCACCGGGGAGCTGTTTTTT. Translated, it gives CASSLTVTGELFF.

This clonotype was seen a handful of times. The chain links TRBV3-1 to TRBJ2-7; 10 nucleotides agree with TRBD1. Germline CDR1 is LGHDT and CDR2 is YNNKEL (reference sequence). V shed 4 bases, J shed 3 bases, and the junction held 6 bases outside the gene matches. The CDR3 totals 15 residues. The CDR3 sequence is CASSPQTGGGYEQYF. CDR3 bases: TGTGCCAGCAGCCCCCAGACAGGGGGCGGCTACGAGCAGTACTTC.

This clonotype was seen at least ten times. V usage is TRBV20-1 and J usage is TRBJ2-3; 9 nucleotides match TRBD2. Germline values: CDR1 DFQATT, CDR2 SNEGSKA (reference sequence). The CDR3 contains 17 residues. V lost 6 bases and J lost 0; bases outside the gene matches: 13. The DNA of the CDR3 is TGCAGTGCCCCGGGGGGAGCGGGAGGTTATAGCACAGATACGCAGTATTTT. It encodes CSAPGGAGGYSTDTQYF.

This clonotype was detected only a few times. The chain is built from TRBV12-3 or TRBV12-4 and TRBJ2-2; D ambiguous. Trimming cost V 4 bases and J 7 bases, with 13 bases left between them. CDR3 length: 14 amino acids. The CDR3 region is CASSWLSGGGELFF. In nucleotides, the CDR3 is TGTGCCAGCAGTTGGCTGTCTGGCGGCGGGGAGCTGTTTTTT.

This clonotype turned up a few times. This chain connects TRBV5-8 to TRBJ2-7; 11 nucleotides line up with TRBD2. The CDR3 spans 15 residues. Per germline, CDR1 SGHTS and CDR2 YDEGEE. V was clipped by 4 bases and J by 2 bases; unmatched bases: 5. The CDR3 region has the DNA TGTGCCAGCAGCCCTAGCGGGAGGATTGCCTACGAGCAGTACTTC. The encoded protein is CASSPSGRIAYEQYF.

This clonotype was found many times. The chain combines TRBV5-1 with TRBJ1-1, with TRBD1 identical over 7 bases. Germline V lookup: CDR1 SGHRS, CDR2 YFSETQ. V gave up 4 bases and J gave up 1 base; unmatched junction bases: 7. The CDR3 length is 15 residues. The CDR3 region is CASSIQGPENTEAFF. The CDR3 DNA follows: TGCGCCAGCAGCATACAGGGGCCGGAGAACACTGAAGCTTTCTTT.

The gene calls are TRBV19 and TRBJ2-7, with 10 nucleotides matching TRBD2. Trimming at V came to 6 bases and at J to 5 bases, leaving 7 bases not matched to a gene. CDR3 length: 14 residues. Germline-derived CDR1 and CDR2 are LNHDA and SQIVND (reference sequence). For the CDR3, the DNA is TGTGCCAGTAGGAAGCGGGAGGGTCGTCACGAGCAGTACTTC. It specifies CASRKREGRHEQYF.

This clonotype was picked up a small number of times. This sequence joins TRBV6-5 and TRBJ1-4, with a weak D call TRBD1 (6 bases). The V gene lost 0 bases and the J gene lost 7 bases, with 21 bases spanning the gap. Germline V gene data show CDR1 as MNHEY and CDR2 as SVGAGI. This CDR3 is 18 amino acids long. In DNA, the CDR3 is TGTGCCAGCAGTTACTCTCTCGGGACATTCGGCGGAGGTGAAAAACTGTTTTTT. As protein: CASSYSLGTFGGGEKLFF.

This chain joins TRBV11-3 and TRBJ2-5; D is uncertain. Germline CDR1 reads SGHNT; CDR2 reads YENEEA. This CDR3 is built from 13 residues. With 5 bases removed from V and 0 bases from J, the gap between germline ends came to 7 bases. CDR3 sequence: CASSPFYQETQYF. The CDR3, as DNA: TGTGCCAGCAGCCCCTTTTACCAAGAGACCCAGTACTTC.

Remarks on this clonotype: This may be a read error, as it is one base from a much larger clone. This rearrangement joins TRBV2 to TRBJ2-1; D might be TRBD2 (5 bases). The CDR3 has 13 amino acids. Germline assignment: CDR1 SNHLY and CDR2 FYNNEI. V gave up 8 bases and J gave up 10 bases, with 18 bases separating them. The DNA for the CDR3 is TGTGCCAGCTCGTGGTCCGGGGTTGGAGAGCAGTTCTTC. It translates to CASSWSGVGEQFF.

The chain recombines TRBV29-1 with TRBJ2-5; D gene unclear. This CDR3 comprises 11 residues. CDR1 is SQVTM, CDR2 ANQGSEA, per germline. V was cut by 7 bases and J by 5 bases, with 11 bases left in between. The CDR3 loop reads CSADSRETQYF. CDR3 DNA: TGCAGCGCCGATTCTCGGGAGACCCAGTACTTC.

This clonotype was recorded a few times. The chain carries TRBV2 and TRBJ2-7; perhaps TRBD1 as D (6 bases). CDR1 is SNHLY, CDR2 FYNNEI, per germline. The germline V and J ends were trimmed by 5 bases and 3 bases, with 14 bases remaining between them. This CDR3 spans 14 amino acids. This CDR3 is CASSPRTANYEQYF. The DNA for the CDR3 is TGTGCCAGCAGTCCCCGGACAGCCAACTACGAGCAGTACTTC.

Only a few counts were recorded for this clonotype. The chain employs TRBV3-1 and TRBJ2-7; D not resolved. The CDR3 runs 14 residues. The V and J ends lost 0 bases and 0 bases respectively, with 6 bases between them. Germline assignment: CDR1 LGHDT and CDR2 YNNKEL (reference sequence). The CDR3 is CASSQELSSYEQYF. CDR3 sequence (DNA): TGTGCCAGCAGCCAAGAATTAAGCTCCTACGAGCAGTACTTC.

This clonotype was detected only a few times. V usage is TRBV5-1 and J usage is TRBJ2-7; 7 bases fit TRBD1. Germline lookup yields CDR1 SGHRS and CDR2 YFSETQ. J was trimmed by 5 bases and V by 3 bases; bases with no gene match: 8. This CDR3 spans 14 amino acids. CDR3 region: CASSSYRGRDEQYF. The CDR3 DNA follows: TGCGCCAGCAGCTCCTACAGGGGTCGGGACGAGCAGTACTTC.

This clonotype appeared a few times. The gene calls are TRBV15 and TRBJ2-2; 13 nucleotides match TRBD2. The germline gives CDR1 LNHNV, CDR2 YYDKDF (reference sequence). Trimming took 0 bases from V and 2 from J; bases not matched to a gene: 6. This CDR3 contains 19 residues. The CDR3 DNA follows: TGTGCCACCAGCAGAGATCCCGGGACTAGCGGGGCTAACACCGGGGAGCTGTTTTTT. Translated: CATSRDPGTSGANTGELFF.

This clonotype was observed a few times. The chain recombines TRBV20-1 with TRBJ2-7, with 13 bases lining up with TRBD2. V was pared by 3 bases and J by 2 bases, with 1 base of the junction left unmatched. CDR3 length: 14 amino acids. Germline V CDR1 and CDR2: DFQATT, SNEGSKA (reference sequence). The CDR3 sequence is CSARTSGGPYEQYF. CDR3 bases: TGCAGTGCTAGGACTAGCGGGGGGCCCTACGAGCAGTACTTC.

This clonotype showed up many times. As DNA, the CDR3 is TGTGCCAGCTCACCCGAAGAAGGGAGGGCTTTCTTT. Translated, it gives CASSPEEGRAFF. The rearrangement joins TRBV18 to TRBJ1-1, with D unclear. Germline loops: CDR1 KGHSH, CDR2 LQKENI. V shed 3 bases and J shed 11 bases, with 13 bases lying between them. CDR3 length equals 12 residues. The whole variable domain, filled in from reference TRBV18 and TRBJ1-1, reads NAGVMQNPRHLVRRRGQEARLRCSPMKGHSHVYWYRQLPEEGLKFMVYLQKENIIDESGMPKERFSAEFPKEGPSILRIQQVVRGDSAAYFCASSPEEGRAFFGQGTRLTVV.